This T cell receptor beta chain was observed in a study of metastatic and nonmetastatic thyroid tumors. About the study: Where malignant and benign thyroid patients were concerned, repertoires were compared across blood and tumor or nodule tissue.

Using MiXCR, TCRdb re-called clones from the PCR reads. The profile covers 50,000 to 70,000 clones, with approximately 4.1% appearing a single time and approximately 20% taken by the ten largest. No patient received treatment before thyroid surgery. Many counts were recorded for this clone. This CDR3 region has 15 residues. The junction had 10 bases not matched to a gene; V was cut back by 5 bases and J by 9 bases. Germline CDR1 and CDR2: SGHRS and YFSETQ. The receptor was isolated from a female donor with papillary thyroid cancer or a benign thyroid nodule (not recorded which). Some clones in this sample may be carry-over from other donors' samples. The sequencing input was blood. The rearrangement uses TRBV5-1 and TRBJ2-1; 11 positions agree with TRBD2. In DNA, the CDR3 is TGCGCCAGCAGACCGACTAGCGGGAACGATGGTGAGCAGTTCTTC. Its translation is CASRPTSGNDGEQFF.